Listed here are 24 T cell receptor beta chains from one sample, sequenced in a study of control samples from healthy donors and cancer patients. Here immunoSEQ multiplex PCR was the method, and the copy in TCRdb shows in-frame clones only, minus some. This table holds 160,000 or so clones, around 94% found once. Sequencing input: PBMCs. The source is a man aged 55-75 years with colorectal cancer.

This clone was recorded only once. The V gene is TRBV4-3, the J gene TRBJ2-2, with D perhaps TRBD1 (5 bases). Germline assignment: CDR1 LGHNA and CDR2 YSLEER. Trimming cost V 0 bases and J 6 bases, with 11 bases left between them. This CDR3 contains 15 residues. CDR3 sequence: CASSQERQISGELFF. The CDR3 DNA sequence: TGCGCCAGCAGCCAAGAAAGACAGATCTCCGGGGAGCTGTTTTTT.

This clone has only one observation. In DNA form, the CDR3 reads TGTGCCAGCAGACCTGACATATTGGGAAACACCATATATTTT. It codes for CASRPDILGNTIYF. V and J are TRBV7-9 and TRBJ1-3; D is unresolved. Per the germline V gene, CDR1 is SEHNR and CDR2 is FQNEAQ (reference sequence). CDR3 length: 14 amino acids. The ends were cut back, 6 bases at V and 4 bases at J, with 13 bases in the middle.

The chain uses TRBV19 and TRBJ2-5; perhaps TRBD1 as D (6 bases). Trimming left V 2 bases short and J 5 bases short, with 12 bases between. CDR3 size: 14 residues. Germline loops: CDR1 LNHDA, CDR2 SQIVND (reference sequence). The CDR3 region has the DNA TGTGCCAGTAGTATAAGGGCCCAGGGGGAGACCCAGTACTTC. Amino acid sequence: CASSIRAQGETQYF.

The rearrangement uses TRBV29-1 and TRBJ1-5, with no clear D. Between the trimmed V and J ends, which lost 4 bases and 1 base, there was a span of 11 bases. The CDR3 runs 14 residues. From germline, CDR1 is SQVTM and CDR2 ANQGSEA. CDR3: CSVGQGGSNQPQHF. CDR3 bases: TGCAGCGTTGGTCAAGGAGGGAGCAATCAGCCCCAGCATTTT.

This clone was observed a few times. The chain employs TRBV6-2 or TRBV6-3 and TRBJ1-5; D perhaps matches TRBD1 (5 bases). CDR1 is MNHEY, CDR2 SVGEGT, per germline. The length of the CDR3 is 16 residues. V was trimmed by 6 bases and J by 0 bases, leaving 15 bases between them. This CDR3 reads CASSHPTEYSNQPQHF. The CDR3 DNA sequence: TGTGCCAGCAGCCACCCGACAGAGTATAGCAATCAGCCCCAGCATTTT.

This clone was observed a single time. The V call is TRBV9, the J call TRBJ2-3; D tentatively fits TRBD1 or TRBD2 (6 bases each). Trimming cost V 0 bases and J 4 bases, with 12 bases left between them. The CDR3 is made up of 15 amino acids. The germline gives CDR1 SGDLS, CDR2 YYNGEE. CDR3 loop: CASSVVGGFADTQYF. The CDR3 DNA follows: TGTGCCAGCAGCGTAGTGGGGGGCTTCGCAGATACGCAGTATTTT.

The gene calls are TRBV19 and TRBJ2-7, with TRBD1 identical over 8 bases. There are 15 residues in the CDR3. Unmatched junction bases numbered 11, after V lost 7 bases and J lost 3 bases. From germline, CDR1 is LNHDA and CDR2 SQIVND (reference sequence). The CDR3 is CASTAGGRGFYEQYF. As DNA, the CDR3 is TGTGCCAGTACCGCAGGGGGCCGAGGGTTCTACGAGCAGTACTTC.

Turning to this clone: This sample also contains other DNA sequences that code for the same CDR3. This rearrangement joins TRBV2 to TRBJ1-5, with 7 positions matching TRBD1. This CDR3 has 13 residues. The V segment lost 4 bases and the J segment 5 bases; nucleotides outside the gene matches: 2. Germline values: CDR1 SNHLY, CDR2 FYNNEI. The CDR3 coding sequence is TGTGCCAGCAGTGGACAGGGTGATCAGCCCCAGCATTTT. Translation: CASSGQGDQPQHF.

CDR3 sequence: CASSPQGAQTYEQYF. Here the CDR3 DNA reads TGTGCCAGCTCACCACAGGGAGCCCAAACCTACGAGCAGTACTTC. The rearrangement joins TRBV18 to TRBJ2-7, with D possibly being TRBD2 (5 bases). CDR3 length equals 15 residues. The germline V and J ends were trimmed by 1 base and 2 bases, with 12 bases remaining between them. Germline lookup yields CDR1 KGHSH and CDR2 LQKENI.

This chain links TRBV6-2 or TRBV6-3 with TRBJ1-1; the D is unclear. Germline-derived CDR1 and CDR2 are MNHEY and SVGEGT. Trimming left V 0 bases short and J 0 bases short, with 8 bases between. The CDR3 is 15 amino acids. In nucleotides, the CDR3 is TGTGCCAGCAGTTACTCCCGGACCGTGAACACTGAAGCTTTCTTT. Amino acids: CASSYSRTVNTEAFF.

The rearrangement links TRBV3-1 (or the pseudogene TRBV3-2) to TRBJ2-2, with D perhaps matching TRBD1 (6 bases). CDR3 length equals 18 residues. Deletions cut 1 base from V and 7 bases from J, with 22 bases between. CDR1 LGHDT and CDR2 YNNKEL come from the germline V gene (reference sequence). CDR3 region: CASSQAQGSDRMVGELFF. DNA of the CDR3: TGTGCCAGCAGCCAAGCCCAGGGGTCAGATAGAATGGTCGGGGAGCTGTTTTTT.

This rearrangement joins TRBV10-3 to TRBJ2-5; 9 bases match TRBD2. After removal of 3 bases from V and 2 bases from J, the junction contained 10 bases not matched to a gene. CDR3 length: 17 amino acids. Germline CDR1 ENHRY, CDR2 SYGVKD. CDR3 sequence: CAISDEGAGGPQETQYF. CDR3 DNA sequence: TGTGCCATCAGTGATGAGGGAGCGGGGGGCCCACAAGAGACCCAGTACTTC.

J is TRBJ2-3 and V is TRBV5-1; 12 nucleotides line up with TRBD2. Germline values: CDR1 SGHRS, CDR2 YFSETQ. This CDR3 is 15 amino acids long. After removal of 4 bases from V and 5 bases from J, the junction contained 5 bases not matched to a gene. CDR3 DNA: TGCGCCAGCAGCCTCCGGACTAGCGGGGAAGATACGCAGTATTTT. Protein: CASSLRTSGEDTQYF.

This clone appeared once. The chain couples TRBV5-5 to TRBJ2-5; D possibly corresponds to TRBD1 (6 bases). The germline gives CDR1 SGHKS, CDR2 YYEKEE (reference sequence). CDR3 size: 14 residues. Deletions cut 1 base from V and 3 bases from J, with 10 bases between. CDR3 in amino acids: CASSLYRVKETQYF. The CDR3 coding sequence is TGTGCCAGCAGCTTGTACAGGGTAAAAGAGACCCAGTACTTC.

The chain recombines TRBV19 with TRBJ1-5; 9 nucleotides match TRBD1. The CDR3 contains 16 residues. CDR1 and CDR2 from the germline V gene are LNHDA and SQIVND (reference sequence). Trimming took 5 bases from V and 3 from J; bases not matched to a gene: 8. CDR3 nucleotide sequence: TGTGCCAGTAGTTCGGGACAGGGCAGGGACAATCAGCCCCAGCATTTT. Protein sequence: CASSSGQGRDNQPQHF.

J is TRBJ2-1 and V is TRBV4-1; TRBD1 matches at 9 bases. This CDR3 comprises 15 residues. Germline V CDR1 and CDR2: MGHRA, YSYEKL. Trimming removed 4 bases from V and 3 bases from J; junction bases left unmatched: 4. This CDR3 reads CASSPGQGYYNEQFF. Written as DNA, the CDR3 is TGCGCCAGCAGCCCGGGACAGGGCTACTACAATGAGCAGTTCTTC.

This clone was picked up one time. The chain couples TRBV24-1 to TRBJ2-1, with D possibly being TRBD1 (6 bases). Per the germline V gene, CDR1 is KGHDR and CDR2 is SFDVKD. Trimming shortened V by 3 bases and J by 0 bases, and 11 bases separated the two germline ends. The CDR3 has 16 residues. The CDR3 loop is CATSDIRTASYNEQFF. The CDR3 DNA reads TGTGCCACCAGTGATATCCGGACAGCCTCCTACAATGAGCAGTTCTTC.

This clone was picked up one time. The genes are TRBV6-4 and TRBJ2-1; 9 nucleotides agree with TRBD1. CDR1 and CDR2 (germline): MRHNA, SNTAGT. J gave up 7 bases and V 6 bases, and 10 bases lay outside the gene matches. This CDR3 has 15 amino acids. In DNA form, the CDR3 reads TGTGCCAGCAGCCCGGACAGGGGCGGCAAGAATGAGCAGTTCTTC. It is translated as CASSPDRGGKNEQFF.

This rearrangement joins TRBV3-1 (or the pseudogene TRBV3-2) to TRBJ2-3, with 11 bases matching TRBD2. Trimming removed 4 bases from V and 2 bases from J; junction bases left unmatched: 5. Germline CDR1 is LGHDT and CDR2 is YNNKEL (reference sequence). The CDR3 covers 16 residues. CDR3 region: CASSPTSGGDTDTQYF. CDR3 coding DNA: TGTGCCAGCAGCCCAACTAGCGGGGGAGACACAGATACGCAGTATTTT.

This rearrangement joins TRBV19 to TRBJ2-3; no firm D call. Germline V gives CDR1 LNHDA, CDR2 SQIVND (reference sequence). V lost 1 base and J lost 3, with 11 bases in between. CDR3 length equals 15 residues. The CDR3 nucleotides are TGTGCCAGTAGTATAGGTGGGCCTCGGACAGATACGCAGTATTTT. Protein sequence: CASSIGGPRTDTQYF.

The sample holds a few counts of this clone. Here the CDR3 DNA reads TGTGCCAGCAGACACCAGGAAAGCAACACTGAAGCTTTCTTT. Translated: CASRHQESNTEAFF. This chain uses TRBV6-6 with TRBJ1-1; D not certain. The length of the CDR3 is 14 residues. V was pared by 6 bases and J by 2 bases, with 13 bases between. CDR1 and CDR2 from the germline V gene are MNHNY and SVGAGI (reference sequence).

The CDR3 sequence is CSVEEGNNQPQHF. The DNA of the CDR3 is TGCAGCGTTGAGGAGGGGAACAATCAGCCCCAGCATTTT. This sequence joins TRBV29-1 and TRBJ1-5, with D tentatively TRBD1 (5 bases). V gave up 3 bases and J gave up 3 bases, with 9 bases separating them. This CDR3 has 13 amino acids. Germline V gives CDR1 SQVTM, CDR2 ANQGSEA. The full variable domain, rest sourced from reference TRBV29-1 and TRBJ1-5, is SAVISQKPSRDICQRGTSLTIQCQVDSQVTMMFWYRQQPGQSLTLIATANQGSEATYESGFVIDKFPISRPNLTFSTLTVSNMSPEDSSIYLCSVEEGNNQPQHFGDGTRLSIL.

V gene TRBV18 combines with J gene TRBJ1-4; 7 bases are a match to TRBD1. Germline CDR1 and CDR2: KGHSH and LQKENI. The CDR3 is 14 residues long. V lost 5 bases to trimming and J lost 4 bases; unmatched junction nucleotides: 4. For the CDR3, the DNA is TGTGCCAGCTCAACCGGGACAGTTAATGAAAAACTGTTTTTT. Its protein is CASSTGTVNEKLFF.

The chain joins TRBV5-1 to TRBJ2-3; perhaps TRBD1 as D (5 bases). The CDR3 is made up of 15 amino acids. The germline CDR1 and CDR2 sequences are SGHRS and YFSETQ. Trimming took off 0 bases at V and 0 bases at J, with 8 bases between the two ends. This CDR3 reads CASSLGGTSTDTQYF. CDR3 bases: TGCGCCAGCAGCTTGGGGGGCACTAGCACAGATACGCAGTATTTT.